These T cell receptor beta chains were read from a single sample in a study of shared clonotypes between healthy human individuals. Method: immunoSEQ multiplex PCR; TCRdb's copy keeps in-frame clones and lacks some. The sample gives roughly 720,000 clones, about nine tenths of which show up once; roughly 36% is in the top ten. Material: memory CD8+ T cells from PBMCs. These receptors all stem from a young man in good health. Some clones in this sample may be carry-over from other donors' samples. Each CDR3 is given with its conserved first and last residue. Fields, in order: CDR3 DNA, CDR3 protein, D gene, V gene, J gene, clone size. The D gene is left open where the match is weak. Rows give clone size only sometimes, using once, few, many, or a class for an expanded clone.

CDR3nt: TGTGCCAGCAGCCCTAGTATCAGGGGCCACGAGCAGTACTTC
CDR3aa: CASSPSIRGHEQYF
d_gene: .
v_gene: TRBV7-9
j_gene: TRBJ2-7
abundance: once

CDR3nt: TGTGCCAGCAGTTTATCGATGACAGGGGGACAAGAAAAACTGTTTTTT
CDR3aa: CASSLSMTGGQEKLFF
d_gene: TRBD1
v_gene: TRBV27
j_gene: TRBJ1-4
abundance: .

CDR3nt: TGTGCCAGCAGCGCGGAGGGGGGAGTTGATTTT
CDR3aa: CASSAEGGVDF
d_gene: .
v_gene: TRBV9
j_gene: TRBJ2-3
abundance: .

CDR3nt: TGTGCCAGTAGTCAAATAGGGACAACCACCTACGAGCAGTACTTC
CDR3aa: CASSQIGTTTYEQYF
d_gene: .
v_gene: TRBV19
j_gene: TRBJ2-7
abundance: .

CDR3nt: TGTGCCAGCAGTTTAGGTCCAGGGGCGCCGTCTGAAGCTTTCTTT
CDR3aa: CASSLGPGAPSEAFF
d_gene: .
v_gene: TRBV27
j_gene: TRBJ1-1
abundance: .

CDR3nt: TGTGCCAGCAGTGACAGGCCGACCGGGGAGCTGTTTTTT
CDR3aa: CASSDRPTGELFF
d_gene: .
v_gene: TRBV6-6
j_gene: TRBJ2-2
abundance: .

CDR3nt: TGTGCCAGCACTTTCCTACGGATAGGGGGGCATAGCAATCAGCCCCAGCATTTT
CDR3aa: CASTFLRIGGHSNQPQHF
d_gene: .
v_gene: TRBV28
j_gene: TRBJ1-5
abundance: .

CDR3nt: TGTGCCAGCAGCTTAGTGGGGACTGAGCTCTCCTACGAGCAGTACTTC
CDR3aa: CASSLVGTELSYEQYF
d_gene: .
v_gene: TRBV7-9
j_gene: TRBJ2-7
abundance: .

CDR3nt: TGTGCCAGCAGGGGGTCTGGGGCCAACGTCCTGACTTTC
CDR3aa: CASRGSGANVLTF
d_gene: .
v_gene: TRBV6-5
j_gene: TRBJ2-6
abundance: .

CDR3nt: TGTGCCAGCAGTTTAAGTAAGACTAATGAAAAACTGTTTTTT
CDR3aa: CASSLSKTNEKLFF
d_gene: .
v_gene: TRBV28
j_gene: TRBJ1-4
abundance: .

CDR3nt: TGTGCCAGCAGCTTAGCCAGCGGTCCGGCAGATACGCAGTATTTT
CDR3aa: CASSLASGPADTQYF
d_gene: .
v_gene: TRBV13
j_gene: TRBJ2-3
abundance: .

CDR3nt: TGTGCCAGCTCACCAACTAGCGCGAGCTCCTACGAGCAGTACTTC
CDR3aa: CASSPTSASSYEQYF
d_gene: TRBD2
v_gene: TRBV18
j_gene: TRBJ2-7
abundance: .

CDR3nt: TGTGCCAGCAGCGTAGAAAATGGGGGGGATACGCAGTATTTT
CDR3aa: CASSVENGGDTQYF
d_gene: .
v_gene: TRBV9
j_gene: TRBJ2-3
abundance: .

CDR3nt: TGTGCCAGCAGCTTAGACGGGAGTGGGACAGATACGCAGTATTTT
CDR3aa: CASSLDGSGTDTQYF
d_gene: .
v_gene: TRBV7-9
j_gene: TRBJ2-3
abundance: .

CDR3nt: TGTGCCAGCAGCTTAATCGGGGATCGCTCCTACAATGAGCAGTTCTTC
CDR3aa: CASSLIGDRSYNEQFF
d_gene: .
v_gene: TRBV7-8
j_gene: TRBJ2-1
abundance: .

CDR3nt: TGTGCCAGCAGCCCTGGGGTGGTAAGCTACGAGCAGTACTTC
CDR3aa: CASSPGVVSYEQYF
d_gene: .
v_gene: TRBV4-2
j_gene: TRBJ2-7
abundance: .

CDR3nt: TGTGCCAGCAGTCATAGTCAGGAGTTTGGTCAGCCCCAGCATTTT
CDR3aa: CASSHSQEFGQPQHF
d_gene: .
v_gene: TRBV27
j_gene: TRBJ1-5
abundance: .

CDR3nt: TGTGCCAGCAGCCGCCGGGACAGTGTTTATGATGAAGCTTTCTTT
CDR3aa: CASSRRDSVYDEAFF
d_gene: TRBD1
v_gene: TRBV7-2
j_gene: TRBJ1-1
abundance: .

CDR3nt: TGTGCCTGGAGGCCCCCTTTGCGGAACCTAGCCAAAAACATTCAGTACTTC
CDR3aa: CAWRPPLRNLAKNIQYF
d_gene: .
v_gene: TRBV30
j_gene: TRBJ2-4
abundance: .

CDR3nt: TGTGCCAGCAGCGTAGCCAGGGGGCCCGGGGAGCTGTTTTTT
CDR3aa: CASSVARGPGELFF
d_gene: TRBD1
v_gene: TRBV9
j_gene: TRBJ2-2
abundance: .

CDR3nt: TGTGCCAGCAGTATTGGGGCGGTGCGGGACACAGATACGCAGTATTTT
CDR3aa: CASSIGAVRDTDTQYF
d_gene: .
v_gene: TRBV7-3
j_gene: TRBJ2-3
abundance: .

CDR3nt: TGCGCCAGCAGCTTCGCCAGGGATCCAACTAATGAAAAACTGTTTTTT
CDR3aa: CASSFARDPTNEKLFF
d_gene: .
v_gene: TRBV5-1
j_gene: TRBJ1-4
abundance: .

CDR3nt: TGTGCCAGCAGCTCCCCAAGCGGGAATGAGCAGTTCTTC
CDR3aa: CASSSPSGNEQFF
d_gene: .
v_gene: TRBV7-6
j_gene: TRBJ2-1
abundance: .

CDR3nt: TGTGCCAGTAGTATGGACAGCTTTAACTATGGCTACACCTTC
CDR3aa: CASSMDSFNYGYTF
d_gene: .
v_gene: TRBV19
j_gene: TRBJ1-2
abundance: .

CDR3nt: TGTGCCAGCTCCCCGCCGGGTCGAAACACCATATATTTT
CDR3aa: CASSPPGRNTIYF
d_gene: .
v_gene: TRBV18
j_gene: TRBJ1-3
abundance: .

CDR3nt: TGCGCCAGCACCCCGGGGGGGGAGAACGAGCAGTACTTC
CDR3aa: CASTPGGENEQYF
d_gene: TRBD2
v_gene: TRBV10-2
j_gene: TRBJ2-7
abundance: once

CDR3nt: TGCAGCTACTTGGGGGCGTACGAGCAGTACTTC
CDR3aa: CSYLGAYEQYF
d_gene: .
v_gene: TRBV29-1
j_gene: TRBJ2-7
abundance: .

CDR3nt: TGTGCCAGCAGCTTAACCCTCCCGGGCTCCTACAATGAGCAGTTCTTC
CDR3aa: CASSLTLPGSYNEQFF
d_gene: .
v_gene: TRBV11-2
j_gene: TRBJ2-1
abundance: .

CDR3nt: TGTGCCAGCGACGAGGGGAACCCCTCCAGCTCCTACGAGCAGTACTTC
CDR3aa: CASDEGNPSSSYEQYF
d_gene: .
v_gene: TRBV18
j_gene: TRBJ2-7
abundance: .

CDR3nt: TGTGCCAGCAGCTTGGACAGGGGCCACGAGCAGTACTTC
CDR3aa: CASSLDRGHEQYF
d_gene: TRBD1
v_gene: TRBV7-9
j_gene: TRBJ2-7
abundance: .

CDR3nt: TGTGCCAGCAGCTCGGCCGGGACAGGGGTCGACGAGCAGTACTTC
CDR3aa: CASSSAGTGVDEQYF
d_gene: TRBD1
v_gene: TRBV13
j_gene: TRBJ2-7
abundance: .

CDR3nt: TGTGCCAGCAGCGTCCACGGCGGGAGCATCAATGAGCAGTTCTTC
CDR3aa: CASSVHGGSINEQFF
d_gene: TRBD2
v_gene: TRBV7-3
j_gene: TRBJ2-1
abundance: once

CDR3nt: TGTGCCAGCAGTCCCCGACTAGCGGGAGGGCAGGTGGAGACCCAGTACTTC
CDR3aa: CASSPRLAGGQVETQYF
d_gene: TRBD2
v_gene: TRBV27
j_gene: TRBJ2-5
abundance: once

CDR3nt: TGTGCCAGCAGCTTCACGCCCCCCGGGAGGTCCTACGAGCAGTACTTC
CDR3aa: CASSFTPPGRSYEQYF
d_gene: TRBD2
v_gene: TRBV11-2
j_gene: TRBJ2-7
abundance: .

CDR3nt: TGTGCCAGCAGCCCAATCTCTGGAAACACCATATATTTT
CDR3aa: CASSPISGNTIYF
d_gene: .
v_gene: TRBV21-1
j_gene: TRBJ1-3
abundance: .

CDR3nt: TGTGCCAGCAGACGGACGGCGAACACCGGGGAGCTGTTTTTT
CDR3aa: CASRRTANTGELFF
d_gene: .
v_gene: TRBV28
j_gene: TRBJ2-2
abundance: .

CDR3nt: TGTGCTAGTGGTTTGGGGGCCCCCAGCGGGAGGGTCAATGAGCAGTTCTTC
CDR3aa: CASGLGAPSGRVNEQFF
d_gene: TRBD2
v_gene: TRBV12-5
j_gene: TRBJ2-1
abundance: once